The subject of this entry is one TCR beta chain. Its antigen is as yet unknown. This record comes from a study of vaccination effects on CD4 cells after COVID-19. ViraFEST used viral peptide pools to expand antigen-specific CD4+ T cells before sequencing. Culture lasted 10 days before CD4+ T cell isolation. Participants were given two doses of BNT162b2 or mRNA-1273 vaccine. None of these healthy vaccinees had been infected with SARS-CoV-2 before vaccination. Profiling relied on immunoSEQ multiplex PCR, and the TCRdb table lists in-frame clones only, not all of them. The repertoire includes about 31,000 clones, around three fifths of them detected once, and roughly 8.6% sits in the top ten. This CDR3 has 11 amino acids. V was pared by 1 base and J by 12 bases, with 9 bases between. Germline V gives CDR1 LGHDT, CDR2 YNNKEL (reference sequence).

The source was CD4+ T cells from PBMCs cultured with SARS-CoV-2 spike peptides, collected after COVID-19 vaccination. The receptor's source is a human donor who received a COVID-19 vaccine. The rearrangement uses TRBV3-1 (or the pseudogene TRBV3-2) and TRBJ1-2; D possibly corresponds to TRBD1 (6 bases). CDR3 DNA: TGTGCCAGCAGCCAAGCAGGGGACCACACCTTC. It translates to CASSQAGDHTF.